This T cell receptor (beta chain) stems from a study of blood T cells in healthy people across ages. The sample providers were healthy Caucasian people from Russia, aged roughly 6 to 95. Total RNA was extracted at no less than 6 micrograms per sample. Notes on this clonotype: This may stem from a read error, because a much larger clone lies one nucleotide away.

Next came a second PCR, run for roughly 7 to 12 cycles, which used a sample-barcoded 5' primer along with a J-beta primer mix. Each of the cDNA molecules was tagged by a template-switch adaptor with 12 random nucleotides. MiXCR was run by TCRdb on the 5' RACE reads, yielding one entry per CDR3 protein. The sample includes about 1.5 million distinct CDR3 sequences, 35% to 45% seen only once; the top ten take roughly 3.7%. This TCR came from a woman aged 18-29 years in good health. The sample comprised blood.

The CDR3 DNA reads TGTGCCAGCAGGGACAGCCCCTATGGCTACACCTTC. This sequence encodes CASRDSPYGYTF. The chain combines TRBV12-3 or TRBV12-4 with TRBJ1-2; D perhaps matches TRBD1 (6 bases). The V and J ends lost 6 bases and 4 bases respectively, with 9 bases between them. The CDR3 is 12 amino acids.